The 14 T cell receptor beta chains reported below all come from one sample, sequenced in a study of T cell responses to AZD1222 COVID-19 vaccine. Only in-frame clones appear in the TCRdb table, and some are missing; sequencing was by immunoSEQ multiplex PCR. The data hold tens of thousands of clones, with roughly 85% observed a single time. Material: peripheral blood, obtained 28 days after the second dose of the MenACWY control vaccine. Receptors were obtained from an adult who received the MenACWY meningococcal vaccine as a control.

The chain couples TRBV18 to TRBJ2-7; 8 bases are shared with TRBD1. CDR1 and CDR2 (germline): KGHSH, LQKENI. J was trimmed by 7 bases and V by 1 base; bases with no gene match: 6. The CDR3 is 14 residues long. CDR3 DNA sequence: TGTGCCAGCTCACCACTCGGACAGGGAAGGGAGCAGTACTTC. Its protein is CASSPLGQGREQYF.

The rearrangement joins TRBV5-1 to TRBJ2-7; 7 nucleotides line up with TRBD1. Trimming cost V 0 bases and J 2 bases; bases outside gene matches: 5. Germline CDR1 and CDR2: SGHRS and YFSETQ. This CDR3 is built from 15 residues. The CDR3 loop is CASSLEGTATYEQYF. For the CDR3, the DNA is TGCGCCAGCAGCTTGGAGGGGACAGCCACCTACGAGCAGTACTTC.

The CDR3 DNA reads TGTGCCAGCACCCCTAGCGCCTACAATGAGCAGTTCTTC. It specifies CASTPSAYNEQFF. J is TRBJ2-1 and V is TRBV6-5; tentatively, D is TRBD2 (6 bases). The V end was cut by 7 bases, the J end by 2 bases, with 9 bases between. The V gene's germline CDR1 is MNHEY and CDR2 SVGAGI. CDR3 length equals 13 residues.

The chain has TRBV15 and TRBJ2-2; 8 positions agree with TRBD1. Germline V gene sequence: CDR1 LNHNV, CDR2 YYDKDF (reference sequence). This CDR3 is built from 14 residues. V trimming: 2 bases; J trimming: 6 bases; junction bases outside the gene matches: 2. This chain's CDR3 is CATSRTTGAGELFF. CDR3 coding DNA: TGTGCCACCAGCAGAACGACAGGGGCCGGGGAGCTGTTTTTT. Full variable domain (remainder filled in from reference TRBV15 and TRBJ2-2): DAMVIQNPRYQVTQFGKPVTLSCSQTLNHNVMYWYQQKSSQAPKLLFHYYDKDFNNEADTPDNFQSRRPNTSFCFLDIRSPGLGDTAMYLCATSRTTGAGELFFGEGSRLTVL.

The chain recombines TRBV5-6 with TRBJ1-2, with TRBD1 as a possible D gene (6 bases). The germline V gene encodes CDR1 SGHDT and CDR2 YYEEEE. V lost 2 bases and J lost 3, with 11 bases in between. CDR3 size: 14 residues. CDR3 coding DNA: TGTGCCAGCAGCTTCGAACAGGGAGACTATGGCTACACCTTC. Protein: CASSFEQGDYGYTF.

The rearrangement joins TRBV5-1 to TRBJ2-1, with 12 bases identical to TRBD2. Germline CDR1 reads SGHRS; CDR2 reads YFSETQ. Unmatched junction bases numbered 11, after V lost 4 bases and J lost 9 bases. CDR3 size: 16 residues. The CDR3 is CASSPERLAGEGEQFF. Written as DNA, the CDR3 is TGCGCCAGCAGCCCGGAAAGACTAGCGGGAGAAGGTGAGCAGTTCTTC.

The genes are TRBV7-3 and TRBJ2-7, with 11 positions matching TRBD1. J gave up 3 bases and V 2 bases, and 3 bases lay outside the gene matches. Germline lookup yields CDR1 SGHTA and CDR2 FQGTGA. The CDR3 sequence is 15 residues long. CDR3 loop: CASSLSGTGGYEQYF. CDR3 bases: TGTGCCAGCAGCTTATCCGGGACAGGGGGCTACGAGCAGTACTTC.

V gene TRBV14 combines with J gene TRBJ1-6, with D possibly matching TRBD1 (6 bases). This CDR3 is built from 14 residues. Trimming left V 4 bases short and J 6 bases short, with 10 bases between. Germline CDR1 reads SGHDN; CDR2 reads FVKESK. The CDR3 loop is CASSLNRANSPLHF. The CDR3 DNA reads TGTGCCAGCAGCCTTAACAGGGCTAATTCACCCCTCCACTTT.

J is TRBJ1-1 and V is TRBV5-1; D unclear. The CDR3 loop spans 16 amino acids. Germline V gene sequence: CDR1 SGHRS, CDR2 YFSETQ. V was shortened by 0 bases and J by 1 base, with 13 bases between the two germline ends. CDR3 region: CASSLGSSIRNTEAFF. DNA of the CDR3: TGCGCCAGCAGCTTGGGGTCTAGCATACGGAACACTGAAGCTTTCTTT.

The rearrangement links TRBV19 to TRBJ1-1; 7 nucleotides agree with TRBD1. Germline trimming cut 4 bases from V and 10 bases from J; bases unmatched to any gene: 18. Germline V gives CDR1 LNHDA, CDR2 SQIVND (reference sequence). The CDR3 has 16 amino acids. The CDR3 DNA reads TGTGCCAGTAGTAGTATGGGGGGGAACAGGGGAAGAGGAGCTTTCTTT. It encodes CASSSMGGNRGRGAFF.

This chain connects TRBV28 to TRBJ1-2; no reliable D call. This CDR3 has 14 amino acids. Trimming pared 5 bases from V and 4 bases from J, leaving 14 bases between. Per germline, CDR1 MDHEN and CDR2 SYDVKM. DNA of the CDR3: TGTGCCAGCAGTGTGGGAACAGTAGTCTATGGCTACACCTTC. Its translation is CASSVGTVVYGYTF.

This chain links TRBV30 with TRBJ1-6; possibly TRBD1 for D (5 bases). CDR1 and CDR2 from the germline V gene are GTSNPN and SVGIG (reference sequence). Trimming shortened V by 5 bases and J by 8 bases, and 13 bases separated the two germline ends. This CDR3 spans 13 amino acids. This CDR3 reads CAWAPGWDSPLHF. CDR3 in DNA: TGTGCCTGGGCCCCAGGGTGGGATTCACCCCTCCACTTT.

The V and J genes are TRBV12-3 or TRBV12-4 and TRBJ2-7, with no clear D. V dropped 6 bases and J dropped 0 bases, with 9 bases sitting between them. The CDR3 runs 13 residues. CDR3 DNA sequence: TGTGCCAGCAGGAAAGACGGCTCCTACGAGCAGTACTTC. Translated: CASRKDGSYEQYF.

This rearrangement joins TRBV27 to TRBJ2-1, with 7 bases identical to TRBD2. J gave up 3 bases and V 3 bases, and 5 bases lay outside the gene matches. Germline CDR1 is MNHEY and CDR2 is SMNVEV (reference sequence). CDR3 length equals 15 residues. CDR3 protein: CASSFREAGYNEQFF. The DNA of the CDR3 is TGTGCCAGCAGTTTCCGGGAGGCCGGCTACAATGAGCAGTTCTTC.